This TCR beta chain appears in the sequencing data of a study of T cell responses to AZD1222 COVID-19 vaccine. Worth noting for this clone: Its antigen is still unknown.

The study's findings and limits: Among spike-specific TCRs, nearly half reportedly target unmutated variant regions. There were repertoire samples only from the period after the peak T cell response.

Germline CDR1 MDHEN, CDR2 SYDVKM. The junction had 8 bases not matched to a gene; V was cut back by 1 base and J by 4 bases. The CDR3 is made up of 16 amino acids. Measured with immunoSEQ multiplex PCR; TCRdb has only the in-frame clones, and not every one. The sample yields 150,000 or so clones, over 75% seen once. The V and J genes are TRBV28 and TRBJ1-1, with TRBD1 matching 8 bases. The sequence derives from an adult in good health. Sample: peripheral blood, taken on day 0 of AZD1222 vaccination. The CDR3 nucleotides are TGTGCCAGCAGTTTATCAGGGGGCGGACGGGGCACTGAAGCTTTCTTT. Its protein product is CASSLSGGGRGTEAFF.